This TCR beta chain appears in the sequencing data of a study of cytomegalovirus exposure and HLA in healthy donors. Study results and limitations: TCR beta V- and J-gene trimming, according to a later analysis, was linked to a missense DCLRE1C variant. The study had only CMV serostatus as immune exposure information.

Vbeta (60) and Jbeta (13) primers were used in the PCR. Assay: immunoSEQ multiplex PCR; the TCRdb copy retains only in-frame clones and omits some. The sample has about 59,000 clones, 80% seen once. Worth noting for this clone: The antigen is not known.

This receptor was identified in a woman aged 35 to 49 in good health and CMV-seronegative. The sample comprised PBMCs.

The CDR3 sequence is CATTTSVFNEQFF. The CDR3 DNA follows: TGTGCCACCACCACTTCGGTGTTCAATGAGCAGTTCTTC. The chain has TRBV15 and TRBJ2-1; D not certain. Trimming shortened V by 7 bases and J by 6 bases, and 13 bases separated the two germline ends. Germline V gives CDR1 LNHNV, CDR2 YYDKDF (reference sequence). The CDR3 covers 13 residues.